The T cell receptor (beta chain) described here comes from a study of T cell repertoires in cytomegalovirus infection. Study details: Recently identified HLA-C-restricted and well-studied HLA-B-restricted CMV epitopes were used. Indications came from public TCR beta signatures; they pointed to CMV infection and to a matching HLA type. Broader study findings: Cumulative frequency (of public TCR beta family members) identified carriers of CMV plus the relevant HLA.

This clonotype was counted a few times. Its antigen is currently unknown. One end of the junction fails to match germline, which may point to a read error. TCRdb used MiXCR to reprocess the reads, holding one entry per CDR3 protein. The table has approximately 730,000 distinct CDR3 sequences, roughly 29% seen once; the top ten hold around 13%. The length of the CDR3 is 17 residues. Germline V CDR1 and CDR2: MNHEY, SMNVEV (reference sequence). The V call is TRBV27, the J call TRBJ2-3; TRBD2 agrees at 11 bases. This TCR came from a human donor in good health (CMV status not recorded). Some clones in this sample may be carry-over from other donors' samples. The sample consisted of cultured CD8+ T cells from PBMCs, taken from culture after CMV antigen stimulation. CDR3 amino acids: CASTLAGGPRSADTQYF. The CDR3, as DNA: TGTGCCAGCACTTTAGCGGGGGGGCCGCGGTCAGCAGATACGCAGTATTTT.